This T cell receptor beta chain was recovered during a study of CD8 T cells in ankylosing spondylitis. With 6 bases removed from V and 4 bases from J, the gap between germline ends came to 17 bases. This CDR3 has 15 amino acids. Germline V gene sequence: CDR1 SNHLY, CDR2 FYNNEI. A single record per CDR3 protein comes from TCRdb applying MiXCR to the 5' RACE reads. The sample contains nearly 350,000 distinct CDR3 sequences, roughly 14% of which appear only once. This clonotype was counted at least ten times. The source of this sequence is a male donor with ankylosing spondylitis or in good health (not recorded which). Sample: blood, either unsorted or a sorted T cell fraction (not recorded which). The chain recombines TRBV2 with TRBJ2-3; D gene ambiguous. Here the CDR3 reads CASSPLGTSADTQYF. CDR3 coding DNA: TGTGCCAGCAGCCCTCTGGGCACCTCCGCAGATACGCAGTATTTT.